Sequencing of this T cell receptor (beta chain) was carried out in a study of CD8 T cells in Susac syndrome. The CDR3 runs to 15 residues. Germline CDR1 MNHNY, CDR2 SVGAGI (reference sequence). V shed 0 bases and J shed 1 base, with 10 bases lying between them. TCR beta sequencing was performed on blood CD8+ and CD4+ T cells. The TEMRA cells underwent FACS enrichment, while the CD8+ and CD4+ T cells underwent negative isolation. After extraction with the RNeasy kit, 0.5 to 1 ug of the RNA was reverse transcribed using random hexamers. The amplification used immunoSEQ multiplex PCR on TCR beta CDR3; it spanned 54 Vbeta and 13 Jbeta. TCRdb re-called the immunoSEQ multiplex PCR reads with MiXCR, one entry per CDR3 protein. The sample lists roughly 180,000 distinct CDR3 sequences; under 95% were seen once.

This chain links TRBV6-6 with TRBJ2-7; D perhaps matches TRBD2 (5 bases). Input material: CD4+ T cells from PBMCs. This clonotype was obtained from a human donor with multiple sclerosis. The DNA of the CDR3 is TGTGCCAGCAGTTACTCTGGGGAGATGTCCTACGAGCAGTACTTC. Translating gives CASSYSGEMSYEQYF.